This T cell receptor (beta chain) was identified in a study of CD8 T cells in Susac syndrome. Trimming shortened V by 6 bases and J by 4 bases, and 12 bases separated the two germline ends. CDR3 size: 12 residues. CDR1 is SQVTM, CDR2 ANQGSEA, per germline. RNA in amounts of roughly 0.45 to 1 ug was reverse transcribed with random hexamers. The TCR beta CDR3 was amplified by immunoSEQ multiplex PCR across 54 Vbeta, 13 Jbeta. TCRdb re-called the immunoSEQ multiplex PCR reads with MiXCR, one entry per CDR3 protein. The sample holds some 160,000 distinct CDR3 sequences, about 94% seen once. The TCR originated in a human donor with Susac syndrome. The sample was CD4+ T cells from PBMCs. This sequence joins TRBV29-1 and TRBJ2-5; a possible D gene is TRBD2 (5 bases). CDR3 bases: TGCAGCGTCTCGGGGTTTCTAGAGACCCAGTACTTC. This sequence encodes CSVSGFLETQYF.